The 8 T cell receptor beta chains reported below all come from one sample, sequenced in a study of OX40 agonist ivuxolimab in advanced cancers. Produced via immunoSEQ multiplex PCR; TCRdb's table is partial and in-frame only. The table records tens of thousands of clones, roughly 89% of them present only once. The sequencing here drew on CD4+ or CD8+ T cells sorted from blood, taken in a trial of the OX40 agonist ivuxolimab. The receptors come from an adult with an advanced solid tumor such as melanoma, head and neck, liver or kidney cancer.

The chain recombines TRBV27 with TRBJ1-1; D may be TRBD1 (5 bases). Germline assignment: CDR1 MNHEY and CDR2 SMNVEV (reference sequence). V was pared by 2 bases and J by 4 bases, with 11 bases between. The CDR3 covers 14 residues. DNA for the CDR3: TGTGCCAGCAGTTTAGCAGGGAGGATCACTGAAGCTTTCTTT. Translated: CASSLAGRITEAFF.

The chain recombines TRBV28 with TRBJ1-3; tentatively, D is TRBD1 (5 bases). The V gene's germline CDR1 is MDHEN and CDR2 SYDVKM. The V gene lost 4 bases and the J gene lost 2 bases, with 9 bases spanning the gap. This CDR3 contains 14 residues. The CDR3: CASSSRGAGNTIYF. Here the CDR3 DNA reads TGTGCCAGCAGTTCGAGGGGTGCTGGAAACACCATATATTTT.

The chain links TRBV6-5 to TRBJ2-7, with 11 bases that match TRBD1. Germline V gives CDR1 MNHEY, CDR2 SVGAGI. The J segment lost 6 bases and the V segment lost 4 bases, leaving 2 bases of the junction unmatched. This CDR3 contains 13 residues. DNA of the CDR3: TGTGCCAGCAGTTCGGACAGGGGGCTCGAGCAGTACTTC. It is translated as CASSSDRGLEQYF.

The chain is built from TRBV6-1 and TRBJ2-7, with 10 positions matching TRBD1. CDR1 and CDR2 from the germline V gene are MNHNS and SASEGT. The J segment lost 3 bases and the V segment lost 0 bases, leaving 2 bases of the junction unmatched. The CDR3 contains 15 residues. CDR3 sequence: CASSEATGGHYEQYF. The CDR3 nucleotides are TGTGCCAGCAGTGAAGCGACAGGGGGCCACTACGAGCAGTACTTC.

In regard to this clone: This same CDR3 is encoded by further DNA sequences in the sample. This sequence joins TRBV28 and TRBJ2-5; D gene unclear. CDR1 and CDR2 from the germline V gene are MDHEN and SYDVKM. The CDR3 has 13 amino acids. The V end was cut by 5 bases, the J end by 4 bases, with 11 bases between. CDR3 sequence (DNA): TGTGCCAGCAGTCCCCCAGCGACAGAGACCCAGTACTTC. It translates to CASSPPATETQYF.

This chain links TRBV28 with TRBJ2-7; 7 bases fit TRBD1. Germline V gives CDR1 MDHEN, CDR2 SYDVKM. After removal of 2 bases from V and 4 bases from J, the junction contained 5 bases not matched to a gene. The length of the CDR3 is 14 residues. The CDR3 sequence: CASSLLGTEYEQYF. The CDR3 bases are TGTGCCAGCAGTTTACTCGGGACAGAGTACGAGCAGTACTTC.

The rearrangement joins TRBV18 to TRBJ2-5; the D is unclear. The V end was cut by 2 bases, the J end by 1 base, with 14 bases between. The CDR3 sequence is 16 residues long. Germline V gene lookup returns CDR1 KGHSH and CDR2 LQKENI. The CDR3 DNA follows: TGTGCCAGCTCACCAGTTTTCAGCGCCTTCCAAGAGACCCAGTACTTC. Residues: CASSPVFSAFQETQYF.

The chain employs TRBV5-1 and TRBJ1-6; the D gene is possibly TRBD1 (6 bases). Per the germline V gene, CDR1 is SGHRS and CDR2 is YFSETQ. CDR3 size: 14 residues. With 0 bases removed from V and 10 bases from J, the gap between germline ends came to 11 bases. CDR3 loop: CASSLAGRGSPLHF. The DNA for the CDR3 is TGCGCCAGCAGCTTGGCGGGCAGGGGCTCACCCCTCCACTTT.